The 29 T cell receptor beta chains reported below all come from one sample, sequenced in a study of shared clonotypes between healthy human individuals. Profiling relied on immunoSEQ multiplex PCR, and the TCRdb table lists in-frame clones only, not all of them. The sample holds some 450,000 clones, 70% to 80% seen once. Sequenced input: PBMCs. The receptors originated from a woman in her thirties or forties in good health. Some clones in this sample may be carry-over from other donors' samples.

This clone was detected many times. The same CDR3 can be traced to other DNA sequences in this sample. The chain employs TRBV28 and TRBJ1-2; D ambiguous. Trimming left V 6 bases short and J 8 bases short, with 19 bases between. The length of the CDR3 is 14 residues. The V gene's germline CDR1 is MDHEN and CDR2 SYDVKM. CDR3 sequence (DNA): TGTGCCAGCAGATCCCCCGCGGGAGGGTGGGGCTACACCTTC. Residues: CASRSPAGGWGYTF.

Worth noting for this clone: This likely stems from a read error, as it lies one base from a far larger clone. Other DNA sequences in this specimen translate into the identical CDR3. CDR3 region: CAWSLPAGGMGYEQYF. CDR3 sequence (DNA): TGCGCCTGGAGTCTCCCGGCAGGGGGAATGGGTTACGAGCAGTACTTC. The V and J genes are TRBV30 and TRBJ2-5; TRBD1 matches at 7 bases. With the DNA end fitting TRBJ2-7 better, the J assignment may be wrong. The CDR3 extends over 16 amino acids. The germline CDR1 and CDR2 sequences are GTSNPN and SVGIG (reference sequence).

CDR3 nucleotides: TGTGCCAGCGGAGACAGGGGGCGCGGGTATGGCTACACCTTC. Protein sequence: CASGDRGRGYGYTF. This chain links TRBV2 with TRBJ1-2, with 10 bases that match TRBD1. Germline V gene data show CDR1 as SNHLY and CDR2 as FYNNEI. This CDR3 has 14 amino acids. The ends lost 8 bases at V and 5 bases at J; junction bases unmatched: 8.

About this clone: A much larger clone lies one base from this, so it may be a read error. Other DNA sequences in this specimen translate into the identical CDR3. The rearrangement joins TRBV30 to TRBJ1-1; no definite D call. This CDR3 spans 13 amino acids. Germline V gene sequence: CDR1 GTSNPN, CDR2 SVGIG (reference sequence). V lost 0 bases and J 1 base, leaving 6 bases between the germline ends. The CDR3: CAWSVGRNTEAFF. The CDR3 region has the DNA TGTGCCTGGAGTGTCGGGAGGAACACTGAAGCTTTCTTT.

The V and J genes are TRBV30 and TRBJ2-6, with D unresolved. V was trimmed by 1 base and J by 0 bases, leaving 7 bases between them. Germline V gene sequence: CDR1 GTSNPN, CDR2 SVGIG (reference sequence). This CDR3 is built from 15 residues. The CDR3 DNA follows: TGTGCCTGGAGTGGTCCGTACTCTGGGGCCAACGTCCTGACTTTC. Translated, it gives CAWSGPYSGANVLTF.

The chain uses TRBV28 and TRBJ1-1; 7 bases map to TRBD1. CDR1 is MDHEN, CDR2 SYDVKM, per germline. Trimming cost V 5 bases and J 3 bases; bases outside gene matches: 0. This CDR3 has 12 residues. CDR3 nucleotide sequence: TGTGCCAGCAGTCAGGGGGACACTGAAGCTTTCTTT. Its translation is CASSQGDTEAFF.

The chain employs TRBV7-3 and TRBJ1-1, with a possible D match to TRBD1 (6 bases). CDR1 and CDR2 from the germline V gene are SGHTA and FQGTGA. Deletions cut 1 base from V and 3 bases from J, with 15 bases between. This CDR3 has 16 residues. Here the CDR3 DNA reads TGTGCCAGCAGCTTAAGGGGTACAGGGTACGACACTGAAGCTTTCTTT. Its protein product is CASSLRGTGYDTEAFF. The full variable domain, in which reference TRBV7-3 and TRBJ1-1 provide the parts outside the CDR3, is GAGVSQTPSNKVTEKGKYVELRCDPISGHTALYWYRQSLGQGPEFLIYFQGTGAADDSGLPNDRFFAVRPEGSVSTLKIQRTERGDSAVYLCASSLRGTGYDTEAFFGQGTRLTVV.

The chain employs TRBV19 and TRBJ2-2, with D tentatively TRBD1 (6 bases). Germline V lookup: CDR1 LNHDA, CDR2 SQIVND (reference sequence). The CDR3 is 14 amino acids. V dropped 4 bases and J dropped 4 bases, with 10 bases sitting between them. CDR3 sequence reads: CASSTNRATGELFF. In DNA form, the CDR3 reads TGTGCCAGTAGTACCAACAGGGCCACCGGGGAGCTGTTTTTT.

This chain connects TRBV7-9 to TRBJ2-7, with TRBD2 identical over 12 bases. With 5 bases clipped from V and 3 bases from J, the junction kept 8 bases outside the gene matches. The CDR3 has 16 amino acids. Looked up from germline, CDR1 is SEHNR and CDR2 is FQNEAQ (reference sequence). This CDR3 reads CASSPPGLAGNYEQYF. The CDR3 nucleotides are TGTGCCAGCAGCCCCCCCGGACTAGCGGGAAACTACGAGCAGTACTTC.

V gene TRBV2 combines with J gene TRBJ2-7, with 13 positions matching TRBD2. This CDR3 has 17 residues. Trimming removed 7 bases from V and 1 base from J; junction bases left unmatched: 10. Germline assignment: CDR1 SNHLY and CDR2 FYNNEI. The CDR3: CASILAGGTTTSYEQYF. The CDR3 DNA sequence: TGTGCCAGCATACTAGCGGGAGGGACCACGACATCCTACGAGCAGTACTTC.

J is TRBJ1-4 and V is TRBV11-2, with 7 bases fitting TRBD1. CDR1 and CDR2 from the germline V gene are SGHAT and FQNNGV. V trimming: 5 bases; J trimming: 6 bases; junction bases outside the gene matches: 9. CDR3 length: 15 residues. CDR3 bases: TGTGCCAGCAGCGCCCAACAGGGGATTTATGAAAAACTGTTTTTT. This encodes CASSAQQGIYEKLFF.

About this clone: Possible read error: a much larger clone is one base away. Other DNA sequences in this specimen translate into the identical CDR3. The chain employs TRBV9 and TRBJ2-3; D gene uncertain. Trimming pared 2 bases from V and 5 bases from J, leaving 3 bases between. Germline V gene sequence: CDR1 SGDLS, CDR2 YYNGEE. The CDR3 has 11 amino acids. The chain's CDR3 is CASSVGDTQYF. The CDR3 DNA sequence: TGTGCCAGCAGCGTTGGAGATACGCAGTATTTT.

This clone was seen only once. V usage is TRBV12-5 and J usage is TRBJ2-4; 11 bases are a match to TRBD2. The CDR3 consists of 20 residues. Per germline, CDR1 LGHNT and CDR2 FRNRAP. The V gene end was trimmed by 3 bases and the J gene end by 0 bases; junction bases not matched to a gene: 13. CDR3 coding DNA: TGTGCTAGTGGTTTTCCCCGGACTAGCGGGTCGGGTCTAGCCAAAAACATTCAGTACTTC. Translating it yields CASGFPRTSGSGLAKNIQYF.

About this clone: A single base separates this from a much larger clone, so it may be a read error. Other DNA sequences in the sample encode the same CDR3. The chain links TRBV7-9 to TRBJ1-2; no firm D call. Trimming removed 5 bases from V and 3 bases from J, with 4 bases in between. The germline V gene has CDR1 SEHNR and CDR2 FQNEAQ (reference sequence). This CDR3 spans 11 amino acids. The CDR3 nucleotides read TGTGCCAGCAGCCAAGACTATGGCTACACCTTC. Its translation: CASSQDYGYTF.

With respect to this clone: This likely stems from a read error, as it lies one base from a far larger clone. Other DNA sequences in this sample translate to the same CDR3. This chain joins TRBV7-2 and TRBJ2-2; maybe TRBD1 (5 bases). This CDR3 has 16 residues. Germline V gene lookup returns CDR1 SGHTA and CDR2 FQGNSA. This CDR3 is CASSPFGAANTGELFF. CDR3 sequence (DNA): TGCGCCAGCAGCCCCTTTGGGGCAGCTAACACCGGGGAGCTGTTTTTT. Full variable domain (remainder filled in from reference TRBV7-2 and TRBJ2-2): GAGVSQSPSNKVTEKGKDVELRCDPISGHTALYWYRQSLGQGLEFLIYFQGNSAPDKSGLPSDRFSAERTGGSVSTLTIQRTQQEDSAVYLCASSPFGAANTGELFFGEGSRLTVL.

The chain is built from TRBV5-8 and TRBJ2-7; no firm D call. The CDR3 is 14 amino acids. V lost 4 bases to trimming and J lost 0 bases, with 11 bases between them. The V gene's germline CDR1 is SGHTS and CDR2 YDEGEE. Written as DNA, the CDR3 is TGTGCCAGCAGCCTCACTCGGGTCTCCTACGAGCAGTACTTC. This encodes CASSLTRVSYEQYF.

The gene calls are TRBV19 and TRBJ2-1, with 10 positions matching TRBD2. This CDR3 comprises 15 residues. V trimming: 4 bases; J trimming: 5 bases; junction bases outside the gene matches: 5. CDR1 and CDR2 from the germline V gene are LNHDA and SQIVND (reference sequence). CDR3 region: CASSTGTSVNNEQFF. CDR3 nucleotide sequence: TGTGCCAGTAGTACCGGGACTAGCGTTAACAATGAGCAGTTCTTC.

The gene calls are TRBV9 and TRBJ2-1; 8 bases are a match to TRBD2. Germline V CDR1 and CDR2: SGDLS, YYNGEE. V was clipped by 1 base and J by 8 bases; unmatched bases: 11. This CDR3 is built from 16 residues. For the CDR3, the DNA is TGTGCCAGCAGCGTACAGGCGGGAGGTGATCCGCATGAGCAGTTCTTC. This codes for CASSVQAGGDPHEQFF. Variable domain in full (rest from reference TRBV9 and TRBJ2-1): DSGVTQTPKHLITATGQRVTLRCSPRSGDLSVYWYQQSLDQGLQFLIQYYNGEERAKGNILERFSAQQFPDLHSELNLSSLELGDSALYFCASSVQAGGDPHEQFFGPGTRLTVL.

In this sample, this clone turned up a few times. A single base separates this from a much larger clone, so it may be a read error. This CDR3 fails to terminate in the conserved phenylalanine or tryptophan, so it likely reflects a read error. V usage is TRBV30 and J usage is TRBJ1-1; TRBD1 might be the D (5 bases). The CDR3 spans 15 residues. The V end lost 1 base, the J end lost 0 bases, and 12 bases lay between the germline ends. Germline lookup yields CDR1 GTSNPN and CDR2 SVGIG (reference sequence). CDR3 loop: CAWSGGVWVNTEAFL. The CDR3 region has the DNA TGTGCCTGGAGTGGGGGGGTTTGGGTGAACACTGAAGCTTTCCTT.

The chain has TRBV6-1 and TRBJ2-3, with 11 bases identical to TRBD2. CDR1 MNHNS and CDR2 SASEGT come from the germline V gene. V gave up 3 bases and J gave up 7 bases; unmatched junction bases: 6. The CDR3 extends over 15 amino acids. CDR3 in amino acids: CASSERTSGLNTQYF. DNA of the CDR3: TGTGCCAGCAGTGAGAGGACTAGCGGGCTGAATACGCAGTATTTT.

The chain joins TRBV4-1 to TRBJ1-5; no clear D. CDR3 length equals 15 residues. Germline V gene data show CDR1 as MGHRA and CDR2 as YSYEKL. Trimming cost V 1 base and J 5 bases, with 12 bases left between them. The CDR3 nucleotides read TGCGCCAGCAGCCAAGGATTTGCAGGCCATCAGCCCCAGCATTTT. This gives the protein CASSQGFAGHQPQHF.

The chain couples TRBV7-6 to TRBJ2-3, with 14 bases that match TRBD2. Germline CDR1 is SGHVS and CDR2 is FNYEAQ. With V trimmed by 1 base and J by 5 bases, 5 bases remained unmatched. This CDR3 is built from 17 residues. CDR3 in amino acids: CASSLVSTSGRGDTQYF. The CDR3, as DNA: TGTGCCAGCAGCTTAGTCTCGACTAGCGGGAGGGGAGATACGCAGTATTTT.

The genes are TRBV5-1 and TRBJ1-1, with a possible D match to TRBD1 (5 bases). Germline CDR1 is SGHRS and CDR2 is YFSETQ. Trimming cost V 2 bases and J 4 bases, with 9 bases left between them. CDR3 length equals 13 residues. Here the CDR3 DNA reads TGCGCCAGCAGCTTTACAGGTTTCACTGAAGCTTTCTTT. This codes for CASSFTGFTEAFF.

Notes on this clone: One base separates it from a far larger clone, so it is likely a read error. Other DNA sequences in this sample translate to the same CDR3. V and J are TRBV7-9 and TRBJ1-4; TRBD1 aligns across 7 bases. The germline gives CDR1 SEHNR, CDR2 FQNEAQ (reference sequence). CDR3 length: 16 amino acids. The CDR3 coding sequence is TGTGCCAGCAGCTTATCGACAGGGTTCAGGGATGAAAAACTGTTTTTC. Its translation: CASSLSTGFRDEKLFF. Combining the CDR3 with reference TRBV7-9 and TRBJ1-4 gives the whole variable domain DTGVSQNPRHKITKRGQNVTFRCDPISEHNRLYWYRQTLGQGPEFLTYFQNEAQLEKSRLLSDRFSAERPKGSFSTLEIQRTEQGDSAMYLCASSLSTGFRDEKLFFGSGTQLSVL.

The chain carries TRBV19 and TRBJ2-1; 14 bases are shared with TRBD2. The trim removed 5 bases at V and 8 bases at J, leaving 8 bases unmatched. Germline CDR1 is LNHDA and CDR2 is SQIVND (reference sequence). The CDR3 extends over 16 amino acids. The CDR3 region is CASSSTSGRASYEQFF. The CDR3 DNA sequence: TGTGCCAGTAGTTCGACTAGCGGGAGGGCCTCGTATGAGCAGTTCTTC.

The V and J genes are TRBV7-9 and TRBJ2-2; a weak D match, TRBD2 (6 bases). In germline, CDR1 is SEHNR, CDR2 FQNEAQ (reference sequence). V was trimmed by 5 bases and J by 6 bases, leaving 13 bases between them. This CDR3 region has 14 residues. DNA for the CDR3: TGTGCCAGCAGCCCAACTAGCACCGCCGGGGAGCTGTTTTTT. Amino acids: CASSPTSTAGELFF.

The V and J genes are TRBV27 and TRBJ2-1, with 9 bases fitting TRBD2. CDR3 length: 14 residues. The V segment lost 2 bases and the J segment 12 bases; nucleotides outside the gene matches: 8. Germline-derived CDR1 and CDR2 are MNHEY and SMNVEV (reference sequence). The CDR3 coding sequence is TGTGCCAGCAGTTTAGCGGGAGGGCCGGTCGGGCAGTTCTTC. This gives the protein CASSLAGGPVGQFF.

The sample holds one count of this clone. The chain links TRBV6-1 to TRBJ1-1; possibly TRBD1 for D (5 bases). V was cut by 6 bases and J by 1 base, with 9 bases left in between. The V gene's germline CDR1 is MNHNS and CDR2 SASEGT. This CDR3 spans 13 amino acids. CDR3 protein: CASRRTGNTEAFF. The DNA of the CDR3 is TGTGCCAGCAGGAGAACAGGGAACACTGAAGCTTTCTTT.

This rearrangement joins TRBV10-3 to TRBJ1-2; 12 nucleotides agree with TRBD1. V gave up 1 base and J gave up 6 bases; unmatched junction bases: 3. The CDR3 has 15 amino acids. The V gene's germline CDR1 is ENHRY and CDR2 SYGVKD. CDR3 coding DNA: TGTGCCATCAGTGAGTTTGGGACAGGGGGCAATGGCTACACCTTC. Its protein product is CAISEFGTGGNGYTF.